Below, 25 T cell receptor beta chains from the same sample are listed, as sequenced in a study of T cells in Graves' hyperthyroidism and ophthalmopathy. There were TCR beta CDR3 regions amplified from RNA transcripts. HTBI primers were used for first-round RT-PCR of the TCR CDR3. TCRdb ran MiXCR on the multiplex PCR reads and lists one entry per CDR3 protein. The repertoire consists of about 350,000 distinct CDR3 sequences, with approximately 18% occurring once and the leading ten covering roughly a sixth. The source material was blood. All receptors come from a woman aged 40-49 years with Graves' ophthalmopathy.

The genes are TRBV5-1 and TRBJ2-2; 11 positions match TRBD2. Trimming at V came to 4 bases and at J to 4 bases, leaving 3 bases not matched to a gene. The CDR3 is made up of 15 amino acids. CDR1 is SGHRS, CDR2 YFSETQ, per germline. DNA of the CDR3: TGCGCCAGCAGCATAGGGACTAGCGGCACCGGGGAGCTGTTTTTT. Encoded protein: CASSIGTSGTGELFF.

This clonotype was found many times. In DNA, the CDR3 is TGTGCCACCAGCAGACCGACTAGCGGGATCTACGAGCAGTACTTC. This encodes CATSRPTSGIYEQYF. The chain has TRBV15 and TRBJ2-7, with 11 bases fitting TRBD2. CDR1 and CDR2 from the germline V gene are LNHNV and YYDKDF (reference sequence). The CDR3 runs 15 residues. After removal of 2 bases from V and 3 bases from J, the junction contained 3 bases not matched to a gene.

This chain uses TRBV6-1 with TRBJ1-6; D perhaps matches TRBD1 (6 bases). CDR3 length: 14 residues. With 0 bases removed from V and 8 bases from J, the gap between germline ends came to 8 bases. Per germline, CDR1 MNHNS and CDR2 SASEGT. The CDR3 DNA is TGTGCCAGCAGTGAAGCGGCAGGGGATTCACCCCTCCACTTT. Amino acids: CASSEAAGDSPLHF.

A few counts support this clonotype. At one boundary the junction diverges from the germline segment, which might be a read error. The CDR3 loop reads CSTLGASYGYSF. CDR3 sequence (DNA): TGCAGCACACTGGGGGCCAGTTATGGCTACAGCTTC. The chain is built from TRBV20-1 and TRBJ1-2; a possible D gene is TRBD1 (6 bases). Germline CDR1 reads DFQATT; CDR2 reads SNEGSKA (reference sequence). The CDR3 consists of 12 residues.

This clonotype was seen repeatedly, ten times or more. A read error may be the cause here, since a much bigger clone is one base away. This rearrangement joins TRBV30 to TRBJ2-7; D remains unclear. This CDR3 is built from 14 residues. Germline CDR1 reads GTSNPN; CDR2 reads SVGIG (reference sequence). The CDR3 region is CAWDHTLRSYGQYF. The DNA for the CDR3 is TGTGCCTGGGACCACACCCTGCGCTCCTACGGGCAGTACTTC.

This clonotype was seen ten or more times. This chain links TRBV28 with TRBJ2-3; TRBD2 agrees at 8 bases. CDR1 and CDR2 (germline): MDHEN, SYDVKM. The CDR3 totals 15 residues. J lost 5 bases, V lost 7 bases, and 11 bases had no gene match. CDR3 DNA sequence: TGTGCCAGCAAGCCGATCCGGGAGGGGGGAGATACGCAGTATTTT. Residues: CASKPIREGGDTQYF.

This clonotype came up many times. The chain combines TRBV15 with TRBJ1-5; possibly TRBD1 for D (5 bases). This CDR3 region has 12 residues. The V end lost 5 bases, the J end lost 6 bases, and 8 bases lay between the germline ends. Looked up from germline, CDR1 is LNHNV and CDR2 is YYDKDF (reference sequence). The CDR3 DNA follows: TGTGCCACCAGCGGGAGGGGTCAGCCCCAGCATTTT. Amino acids: CATSGRGQPQHF.

The table lists this clonotype with many counts. The genes are TRBV7-2 and TRBJ2-2; D is possibly TRBD2 (6 bases). V lost 1 base and J lost 3, with 21 bases in between. CDR1 and CDR2 (germline): SGHTA, FQGNSA. This CDR3 has 19 residues. CDR3 protein: CASSLGLLLERADTGELFF. CDR3 DNA: TGTGCCAGCAGCTTAGGGCTGCTACTGGAGCGGGCTGACACCGGGGAGCTGTTTTTT.

This clonotype has ten or more counts. This chain uses TRBV27 with TRBJ2-5; D is unresolved. CDR3 size: 17 residues. V was cut by 6 bases and J by 6 bases, with 26 bases left in between. The V gene's germline CDR1 is MNHEY and CDR2 SMNVEV (reference sequence). This chain's CDR3 is CASRPKMDGLNVQTQYF. CDR3 nucleotide sequence: TGTGCCAGCAGACCAAAAATGGACGGCCTTAACGTACAGACCCAGTACTTC.

Remarks on this clonotype: This may be a read error: a much more frequent sequence differs by one nucleotide. The chain combines TRBV19 with TRBJ2-7; TRBD2 aligns across 8 bases. The V gene end was trimmed by 8 bases and the J gene end by 7 bases; junction bases not matched to a gene: 16. This CDR3 is 15 amino acids long. Germline CDR1 reads LNHDA; CDR2 reads SQIVND (reference sequence). This CDR3 reads CASGTHNGLASEQYF. CDR3 DNA: TGTGCCAGTGGTACCCACAACGGACTAGCTTCGGAGCAGTACTTC.

In this sample, this clonotype turned up many times. The V call is TRBV7-9, the J call TRBJ1-1; 8 positions match TRBD1. Trimming cost V 5 bases and J 6 bases; bases outside gene matches: 8. CDR1 and CDR2 from the germline V gene are SEHNR and FQNEAQ (reference sequence). The CDR3 loop spans 14 amino acids. Written as DNA, the CDR3 is TGTGCCAGCAGCACCTCGGACAGGGATGCTGAAGCTTTCTTT. Translated: CASSTSDRDAEAFF.

Many counts were recorded for this clonotype. The chain employs TRBV11-3 and TRBJ2-5; 10 positions agree with TRBD2. CDR1 and CDR2 (germline): SGHNT, YENEEA. This CDR3 is built from 18 residues. The V and J ends lost 2 bases and 5 bases, in that order; junction bases with no gene match: 14. The CDR3 nucleotides are TGTGCCAGCAGCTTATCCCTCAGTTCTAGCGGGAGAGGTGAGACCCAGTACTTC. Amino acids: CASSLSLSSSGRGETQYF.

This clonotype was seen ten or more times. The chain is built from TRBV9 and TRBJ2-7; 9 nucleotides line up with TRBD2. Looked up from germline, CDR1 is SGDLS and CDR2 is YYNGEE. V lost 9 bases, J lost 1 base, and 11 bases stayed unmatched. CDR3 length equals 15 residues. Here the CDR3 reads CATYLGREGSYEQYF. The CDR3 DNA reads TGTGCCACCTACTTAGGGCGGGAGGGATCCTACGAGCAGTACTTC.

In this sample, this clonotype turned up many times. The V call is TRBV6-5, the J call TRBJ2-7; 10 bases fit TRBD1. Germline-derived CDR1 and CDR2 are MNHEY and SVGAGI. V shed 6 bases and J 2 bases; nucleotides not matched to a gene: 7. The CDR3 consists of 15 residues. The CDR3 reads CASRSSGTGAYEQYF. In DNA, the CDR3 is TGTGCCAGCAGATCCTCCGGGACAGGGGCCTACGAGCAGTACTTC.

This clonotype was recorded many times. This chain joins TRBV2 and TRBJ2-7, with 8 nucleotides matching TRBD1. V shed 6 bases and J 2 bases; nucleotides not matched to a gene: 9. Per the germline V gene, CDR1 is SNHLY and CDR2 is FYNNEI. The CDR3 is 15 residues long. The CDR3 bases are TGTGCCAGCAGCGCCGGACAGGGCAGAACCTACGAGCAGTACTTC. Amino acid sequence: CASSAGQGRTYEQYF.

This clonotype was seen ten or more times. V usage is TRBV6-2 or TRBV6-3 and J usage is TRBJ2-4, with a possible D match to TRBD2 (5 bases). The ends were cut back, 7 bases at V and 4 bases at J, with 17 bases in the middle. The CDR3 contains 15 residues. Germline loops: CDR1 MNHEY, CDR2 SVGEGT. CDR3 sequence: CASTRLLRGKNIQYF. For the CDR3, the DNA is TGTGCCAGCACCCGCCTTCTACGGGGTAAAAACATTCAGTACTTC.

This clonotype was picked up a small number of times. V and J are TRBV7-9 and TRBJ2-5, with D unresolved. Trimming took 0 bases from V and 4 from J, leaving 9 bases between them. Germline CDR1 SEHNR, CDR2 FQNEAQ (reference sequence). The CDR3 covers 14 residues. The CDR3 region is CASSLALLGETQYF. The CDR3 nucleotides read TGTGCCAGCAGCTTAGCCCTACTCGGAGAGACCCAGTACTTC.

This clonotype was picked up many times. V gene TRBV30 combines with J gene TRBJ2-5, with 9 positions matching TRBD1. This CDR3 has 14 amino acids. CDR1 is GTSNPN, CDR2 SVGIG, per germline (reference sequence). V lost 2 bases, J lost 5 bases, and 6 bases stayed unmatched. CDR3 protein: CAWSRGTGTETQYF. In DNA form, the CDR3 reads TGTGCCTGGAGTCGCGGGACAGGGACGGAGACCCAGTACTTC.

This clonotype showed up just a few times. The rearrangement links TRBV11-2 to TRBJ2-7, with D maybe TRBD2 (6 bases). This CDR3 has 15 residues. Trimming left V 0 bases short and J 3 bases short, with 12 bases between. Germline assignment: CDR1 SGHAT and CDR2 FQNNGV. Here the CDR3 reads CASSLDSGYYYEQYF. DNA for the CDR3: TGTGCCAGCAGCTTAGATAGCGGATACTACTACGAGCAGTACTTC.

There are many counts of this clonotype. V is TRBV18 and J is TRBJ1-1; D is uncertain. This CDR3 is built from 12 residues. V lost 6 bases and J 6 bases, leaving 11 bases between the germline ends. Per the germline V gene, CDR1 is KGHSH and CDR2 is LQKENI. The CDR3 coding sequence is TGTGCCAGCTCCCCTATAGGCGCTGAAGCTTTCTTT. Translation: CASSPIGAEAFF.

The CDR3 region is CASSPSLEGYEQYF. The CDR3 DNA follows: TGCGCCAGCAGCCCATCATTGGAGGGCTACGAGCAGTACTTC. This chain joins TRBV4-3 and TRBJ2-7, with D maybe TRBD2 (6 bases). Trimming took off 4 bases at V and 3 bases at J, with 13 bases between the two ends. Germline V CDR1 and CDR2: LGHNA, YSLEER. The CDR3 runs 14 residues.

There are many counts of this clonotype. The V gene is TRBV7-9, the J gene TRBJ2-2; 9 bases agree with TRBD2. CDR1 is SEHNR and CDR2 is FQNEAQ in the germline V gene (reference sequence). The CDR3 spans 14 residues. Unmatched junction bases numbered 8, after V lost 8 bases and J lost 7 bases. In nucleotides, the CDR3 is TGTGCCAGCGGGGCTAGCGGGAATCACGGGGAGCTGTTTTTT. Protein product: CASGASGNHGELFF.

The sample holds many counts of this clonotype. This chain joins TRBV18 and TRBJ2-2, with no clear D. The CDR3 runs 14 residues. Trimming left V 1 base short and J 6 bases short, with 9 bases between. Germline V CDR1 and CDR2: KGHSH, LQKENI. The CDR3, as DNA: TGTGCCAGCTCACCACTGGATATTGCCGGGGAGCTGTTTTTT. This sequence encodes CASSPLDIAGELFF.

This clonotype was counted only a few times. V usage is TRBV27 and J usage is TRBJ2-7, with TRBD2 identical over 9 bases. This CDR3 contains 14 residues. The V segment lost 1 base and the J segment 7 bases; nucleotides outside the gene matches: 5. Germline CDR1 reads MNHEY; CDR2 reads SMNVEV (reference sequence). The DNA of the CDR3 is TGTGCCAGCAGTTTATTTAGCGGGAGCTGGGAGCAGTACTTC. Its protein product is CASSLFSGSWEQYF.

The table lists this clonotype with many counts. The CDR3 DNA reads as TGTGCCATCAGTACCTTAGCGGGAGGGCCCTACGAGCAGTACTTC. Its translation is CAISTLAGGPYEQYF. The chain employs TRBV10-3 and TRBJ2-7; 11 bases are shared with TRBD2. Trimming at V came to 5 bases and at J to 2 bases, leaving 5 bases not matched to a gene. CDR3 length: 15 residues. CDR1 and CDR2 from the germline V gene are ENHRY and SYGVKD.